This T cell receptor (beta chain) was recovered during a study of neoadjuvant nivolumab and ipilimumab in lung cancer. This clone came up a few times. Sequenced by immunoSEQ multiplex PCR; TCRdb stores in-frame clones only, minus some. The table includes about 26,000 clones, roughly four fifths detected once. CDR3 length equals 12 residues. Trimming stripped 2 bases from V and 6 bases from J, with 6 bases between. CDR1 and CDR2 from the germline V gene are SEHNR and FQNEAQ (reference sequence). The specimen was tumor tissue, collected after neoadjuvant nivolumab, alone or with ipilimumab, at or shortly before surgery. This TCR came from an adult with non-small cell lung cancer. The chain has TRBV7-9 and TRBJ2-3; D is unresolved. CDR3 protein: CASSLPADTQYF. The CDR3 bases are TGTGCCAGCAGCTTACCCGCCGATACGCAGTATTTT.